Included here is one T cell receptor beta chain sequence, with context. Its target is unknown. In the study's own analysis: Owing to the provision of junction-only sequences devoid of quality scores by immunoSEQ, filtering differed. Here immunoSEQ multiplex PCR was the method, and the copy in TCRdb shows in-frame clones only, minus some. V and J calls and clone size are given by that table; D and trimming were obtained from the DNA. The data contain about 600,000 clones, roughly 97% of them singletons. The CDR3 is 13 amino acids. Germline values: CDR1 LNHDA, CDR2 SQIVND (reference sequence). V lost 6 bases to trimming and J lost 1 base; unmatched junction nucleotides: 1. The sample originates from a study of shared clonotypes between healthy human individuals. Study observations and caveats: Rarefaction showed sorted-subset sequencing was incomplete despite large depth.

The clonotype originates from a woman aged 25 to 39 in good health. The sequenced sample was naive CD4+ T cells sorted from blood. This sample's subset: CD45RA+ positively selected. The chain couples TRBV19 to TRBJ1-1; TRBD1 matches 8 bases. For the CDR3, the DNA is TGTGCCAGTAGGGGACAGGAGAACACTGAAGCTTTCTTT. Translated, it gives CASRGQENTEAFF.